This T cell receptor beta chain was recovered during a study of cytomegalovirus exposure and HLA in healthy donors. PCR was performed using 60 Vbeta and 13 Jbeta primers. Method: immunoSEQ multiplex PCR; TCRdb's copy keeps in-frame clones and lacks some. Of tens of thousands of clones listed, roughly four fifths are singletons. Germline V gives CDR1 LNHDA, CDR2 SQIVND (reference sequence). CDR3 size: 14 residues. J was trimmed by 7 bases and V by 6 bases; bases with no gene match: 9. This chain joins TRBV19 and TRBJ1-5, with 7 bases that match TRBD1. The sample was PBMCs. The receptor was isolated from a woman between 40 and 55 years old in good health and CMV-seropositive. The CDR3: CASSLTGSRQPQHF. The DNA of the CDR3 is TGTGCCAGTAGCTTGACAGGGTCCCGGCAGCCCCAGCATTTT.